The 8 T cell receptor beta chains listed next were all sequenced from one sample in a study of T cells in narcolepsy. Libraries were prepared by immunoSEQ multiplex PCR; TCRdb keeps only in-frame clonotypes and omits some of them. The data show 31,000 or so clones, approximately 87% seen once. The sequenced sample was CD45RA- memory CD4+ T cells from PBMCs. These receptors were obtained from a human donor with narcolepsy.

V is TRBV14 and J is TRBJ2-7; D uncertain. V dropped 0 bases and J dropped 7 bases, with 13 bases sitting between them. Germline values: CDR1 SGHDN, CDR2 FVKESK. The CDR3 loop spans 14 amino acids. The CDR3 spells CASSQEATLGEQYF. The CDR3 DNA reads TGTGCCAGCAGCCAAGAAGCTACATTGGGAGAGCAGTACTTC.

The CDR3 loop is CASSEQLGDSPLHF. CDR3 DNA sequence: TGTGCCAGCAGTGAACAATTGGGTGATTCACCCCTCCACTTT. The chain couples TRBV6-1 to TRBJ1-6; D gene ambiguous. CDR1 is MNHNS, CDR2 SASEGT, per germline. The CDR3 loop spans 14 amino acids. Trimming left V 2 bases short and J 8 bases short, with 10 bases between.

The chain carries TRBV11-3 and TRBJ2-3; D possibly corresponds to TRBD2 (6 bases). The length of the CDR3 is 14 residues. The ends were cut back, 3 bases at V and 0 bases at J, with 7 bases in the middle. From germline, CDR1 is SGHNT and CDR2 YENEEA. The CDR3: CASSFSGSTDTQYF. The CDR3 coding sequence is TGTGCCAGCAGCTTTAGCGGAAGCACAGATACGCAGTATTTT.

The CDR3 loop reads CASGQANQPQHF. CDR3 bases: TGCGCCAGTGGACAGGCCAATCAGCCCCAGCATTTT. V and J are TRBV10-2 and TRBJ1-5, with 7 nucleotides matching TRBD1. CDR3 length: 12 residues. The V and J ends lost 9 bases and 3 bases, in that order; junction bases with no gene match: 2. From germline, CDR1 is WSHSY and CDR2 SAAADI.

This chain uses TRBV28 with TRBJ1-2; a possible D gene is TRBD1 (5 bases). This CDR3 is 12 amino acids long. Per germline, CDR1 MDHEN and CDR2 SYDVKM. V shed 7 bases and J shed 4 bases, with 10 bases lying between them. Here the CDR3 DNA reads TGTGCCAGCATGGTGGGGACCTATGGCTACACCTTC. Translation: CASMVGTYGYTF.

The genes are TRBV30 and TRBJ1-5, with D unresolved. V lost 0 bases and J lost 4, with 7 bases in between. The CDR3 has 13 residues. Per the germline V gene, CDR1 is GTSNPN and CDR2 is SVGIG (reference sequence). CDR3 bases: TGTGCCTGGAGTGTAGATGAGAATCAGCCCCAGCATTTT. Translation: CAWSVDENQPQHF.

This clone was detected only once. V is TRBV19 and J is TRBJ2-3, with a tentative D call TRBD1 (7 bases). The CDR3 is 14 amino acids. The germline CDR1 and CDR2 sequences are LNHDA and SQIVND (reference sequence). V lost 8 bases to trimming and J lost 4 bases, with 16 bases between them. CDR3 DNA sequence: TGTGCCAGTGTTCAGCGCAGGGGGGCAGATACGCAGTATTTT. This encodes CASVQRRGADTQYF.

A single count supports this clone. DNA of the CDR3: TGTGCCAGCAAGCGGGCAGGGACAGGAACTAATGAAAAACTGTTTTTT. Translated, it gives CASKRAGTGTNEKLFF. The genes are TRBV2 and TRBJ1-4; 8 positions match TRBD1. With 7 bases clipped from V and 1 base from J, the junction kept 8 bases outside the gene matches. Germline V lookup: CDR1 SNHLY, CDR2 FYNNEI. CDR3 length: 16 residues.